These T cell receptor beta chains were read from a single sample in a study of blood T cell repertoires in COVID-19. Profiled with immunoSEQ multiplex PCR; TCRdb holds only in-frame clones, not every one. The table records about 59,000 clones, about 93% of them present only once. Sequenced input: peripheral blood. The receptors come from a man older than 75 with acute or convalescent COVID-19. CDR3s include the opening cysteine and the closing phenylalanine or tryptophan. The order of the fields is clone size, D gene, J gene, V gene, CDR3 DNA, CDR3 protein. The D gene is left open where the match is weak. A row's size may be missing; if present it is once, few, many or a size class.

>NA|TRBD2|TRBJ2-1|TRBV9
TGTGCCAGCAGCGTAGGGTTAGGCGGGGGGGCGTACAATGAGCAGTTCTTC
CASSVGLGGGAYNEQFF
>NA|TRBD1|TRBJ1-2|TRBV15
TGTGCCACCAGCCCAGGGGGTTTTAACTATGGCTACACCTTC
CATSPGGFNYGYTF
>NA|NA|TRBJ1-1|TRBV19
TGTGCCAGTAGTATAGTGCAGCCGGTGAGGACTGAAGCTTTCTTT
CASSIVQPVRTEAFF
>NA|TRBD2|TRBJ2-7|TRBV5-4
TGTGCCAGCAGCTTGGCCGGGAGGGGAGAGTACGAGCAGTACTTC
CASSLAGRGEYEQYF
>NA|TRBD1|TRBJ2-2|TRBV6-6
TGTGCCAGCAGTTCGACAGGGGGCAACACCGGGGAGCTGTTTTTT
CASSSTGGNTGELFF
>NA|TRBD1|TRBJ1-1|TRBV19
TGTGCCAGTAGTCACCGGGACAGAAGGAACACTGAAGCTTTCTTT
CASSHRDRRNTEAFF
>NA|NA|TRBJ1-3|TRBV18
TGTGCCAGCTCACCGCTCAGGGGTGGCTCTGGAAACACCATATATTTT
CASSPLRGGSGNTIYF
>few|NA|TRBJ1-3|TRBV30
TGTGCCTGGAGTGTATTCGCCGGACTGAGTAGTGGAAACACCATATATTTT
CAWSVFAGLSSGNTIYF
>NA|NA|TRBJ1-3|TRBV5-4
TGTGCCAGCAGCTTGGCTGGTCAGGGGTCCGGAAACACCATATATTTT
CASSLAGQGSGNTIYF
>once|TRBD1|TRBJ1-2|TRBV7-9
TGTGCCAGCAGCTGGGGACAGCGCCAGAACTATGGCTACACCTTC
CASSWGQRQNYGYTF
>NA|TRBD1|TRBJ1-1|TRBV24-1
TGTGCCACCAGTGATTCCCAGGGGGTGAACACTGAAGCTTTCTTT
CATSDSQGVNTEAFF
>few|TRBD1|TRBJ1-5|TRBV19
TGTGCCAGTAGTATAGAAGGGACAGGGAAACAGCCCCAGCATTTT
CASSIEGTGKQPQHF
>NA|NA|TRBJ2-5|TRBV27
TGTGCCAGCAGTTTAGGGGGGGCCTTTTACCAAGAGACCCAGTACTTC
CASSLGGAFYQETQYF
>NA|NA|TRBJ1-6|TRBV4-2
TGTGCCAGCAGCCAAGATGCGGCAAGAGGTAATTCACCCCTCCACTTT
CASSQDAARGNSPLHF
>NA|NA|TRBJ2-2|TRBV6-1
TGTGCCAGCAGTGAAGGTGCCGGTCCCCGGGAGCTGTTTTTT
CASSEGAGPRELFF
>NA|NA|TRBJ1-5|TRBV27
TGTGCCAGCAACCCCAGGGACACCTGGTTTCGGAATCAGCCCCAGCATTTT
CASNPRDTWFRNQPQHF
>NA|NA|TRBJ2-3|TRBV9
TGTGCCAGCAGCGTAGGAGTTCCAGATACGCAGTATTTT
CASSVGVPDTQYF
>NA|TRBD1|TRBJ1-1|TRBV6-5
TGTGCCAGCATTAGGGGACAGGGGTTCACTGAAGCTTTCTTT
CASIRGQGFTEAFF
>NA|TRBD1|TRBJ1-2|TRBV3-1/TRBV3-2
TGTGCCAGCAGCCACGGACAGGTTTATGGCTACACCTTC
CASSHGQVYGYTF
>NA|NA|TRBJ1-6|TRBV18
TGTGCCAGCTCACCCCTGGGAGGGATGAATTCACCCCTCCACTTT
CASSPLGGMNSPLHF
>NA|NA|TRBJ1-1|TRBV7-3
TGTGCCAGCAGCTATCTGAGTAGCACTGAAGCTTTCTTT
CASSYLSSTEAFF
>NA|NA|TRBJ1-2|TRBV9
TGTGCCAGCAGCGTAGCTGGGGGGGAGTCTGGCTACACCTTC
CASSVAGGESGYTF
>NA|TRBD1|TRBJ2-7|TRBV30
TGTGCCTGGAGAGGACAGGGCTACGAGCAGTACTTC
CAWRGQGYEQYF
>NA|NA|TRBJ2-7|TRBV5-1
TGCGCCAGCAGCTTGATGGAGGGATACGAGCAGTACTTC
CASSLMEGYEQYF
>NA|NA|TRBJ2-7|TRBV21-1
TGTGCCAGCACCTTAAGCGCACACAGGAGTTACGAGCAGTACTTC
CASTLSAHRSYEQYF
>NA|NA|TRBJ1-6|TRBV12-3/TRBV12-4
TGTGCCAGCAGCCTCCTAGAGGATTCACCCCTCCACTTT
CASSLLEDSPLHF
>once|TRBD1|TRBJ2-6|TRBV4-1
TGCGCCAGCAGCCAATCCCCGGGACAGGGGTTCTCTGGGGCCAACGTCCTGACTTTC
CASSQSPGQGFSGANVLTF
>once|NA|TRBJ1-5|TRBV27
TGTGCCAGCAGTTTAAACAGGGCCGGCAATCAGCCCCAGCATTTT
CASSLNRAGNQPQHF
>few|NA|TRBJ1-6|TRBV7-6
TGTGCCAGCAGCTTGCAACAGGGTCGGATATCACCCCTCCACTTT
CASSLQQGRISPLHF
>NA|NA|TRBJ2-1|TRBV20-1
TGCAGTGCTAGAGATAGCAATGAGCAGTTCTTC
CSARDSNEQFF
>once|TRBD1|TRBJ2-5|TRBV6-5
TGTGCCAGCCGCGGGACAGGGGGACAAGAGACCCAGTACTTC
CASRGTGGQETQYF
>NA|TRBD2|TRBJ2-1|TRBV3-1/TRBV3-2
TGTGCCAGCAGACACAACAGTGGCGGGGGGACCAATGAGCAGTTCTTC
CASRHNSGGGTNEQFF
>NA|NA|TRBJ2-6|TRBV6-5
TGTGCCAGCAGTTACTCAACAGGGTCTGGGGCCAACGTCCTGACTTTC
CASSYSTGSGANVLTF
>NA|TRBD1|TRBJ1-4|TRBV5-1
TGCGCCAGCAGCATCGGACAGGGGCACGAAAAACTGTTTTTT
CASSIGQGHEKLFF
>NA|NA|TRBJ1-1|TRBV5-1
TGCGCCAGCAGCTTGTTTCGGAACACTGAAGCTTTCTTT
CASSLFRNTEAFF
>NA|NA|TRBJ1-2|TRBV5-8
TGTGCCAGCAGCTTGGTAGCGGCTGGCTACACCTTC
CASSLVAAGYTF
>NA|NA|TRBJ1-1|TRBV25-1
TGTGCCAGCAGTCCCAGGACAGCCTTGAACACTGAAGCTTTCTTT
CASSPRTALNTEAFF
>NA|NA|TRBJ2-5|TRBV27
TGTGCCAGCAGTGCGGGGCACGGTAGGCAAGAGACCCAGTACTTC
CASSAGHGRQETQYF
>NA|TRBD2|TRBJ2-3|TRBV4-1
TGCGCCAGCAGCCAAGAACCCAGCGGGGGCACAGATACGCAGTATTTT
CASSQEPSGGTDTQYF
>NA|NA|TRBJ2-5|TRBV24-1
TGTGCCACCAGTGAAGAGGGGACTCAAGAGACCCAGTACTTC
CATSEEGTQETQYF
>NA|TRBD1|TRBJ1-4|TRBV6-5
TGTGCCAGCAGTTCATCTACGGGACAGACTCAAAAACTGTTTTTT
CASSSSTGQTQKLFF